A single T cell receptor beta chain is shown here with its context. Its specificity is not known. The data were taken from a study of T cells and Merkel cell carcinoma outcomes. Study-level findings and limits: In Merkel cell carcinoma, repertoire and T-cell density reportedly predicted outcomes.

Clones were sequenced by immunoSEQ multiplex PCR, and TCRdb holds only the in-frame ones, with some missing. Here the sample spans approximately 6,100 clones, roughly 80% being singletons. The origin of this receptor is a human donor with Merkel cell carcinoma. Material: tumor tissue from Merkel cell carcinoma.

CDR3 sequence reads: CASRGQVDTEAFF. The CDR3 bases are TGTGCCAGCAGAGGACAGGTTGACACTGAAGCTTTCTTT. The chain has TRBV7-9 and TRBJ1-1; TRBD1 matches 7 bases. V shed 6 bases and J 3 bases; nucleotides not matched to a gene: 4. Looked up from germline, CDR1 is SEHNR and CDR2 is FQNEAQ (reference sequence). The CDR3 is made up of 13 amino acids.